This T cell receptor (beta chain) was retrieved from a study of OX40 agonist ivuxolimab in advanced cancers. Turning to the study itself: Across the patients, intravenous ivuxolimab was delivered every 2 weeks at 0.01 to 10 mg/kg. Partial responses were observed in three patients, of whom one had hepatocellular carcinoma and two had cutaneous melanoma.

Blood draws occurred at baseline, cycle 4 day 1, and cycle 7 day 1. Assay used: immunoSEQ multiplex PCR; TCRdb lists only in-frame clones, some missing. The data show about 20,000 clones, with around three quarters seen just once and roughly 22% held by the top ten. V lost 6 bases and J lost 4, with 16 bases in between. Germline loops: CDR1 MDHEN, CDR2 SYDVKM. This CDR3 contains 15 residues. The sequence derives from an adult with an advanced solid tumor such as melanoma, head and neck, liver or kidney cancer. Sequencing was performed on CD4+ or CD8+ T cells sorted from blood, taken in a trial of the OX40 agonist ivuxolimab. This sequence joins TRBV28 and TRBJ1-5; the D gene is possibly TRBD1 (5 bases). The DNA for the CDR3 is TGTGCCAGCAGACCTGATAGGGGCGGAAATCAGCCCCAGCATTTT. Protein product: CASRPDRGGNQPQHF.